This TCR beta chain derives from a study of cytomegalovirus exposure and HLA in healthy donors. Overall study results and limits: The authors listed some 150 TCR beta chains as cytomegalovirus-associated. The classifier reportedly diagnosed cytomegalovirus status with high sensitivity and specificity. Rare sequences made up most TCRs, while some public TCRs were found in many donors. Clusters of TCRs from the first cohort tended to co-occur in the roughly 120 validation repertoires (as a later analysis found).

This clone was found once. Antigen specificity is unknown. The trim removed 5 bases at V and 2 bases at J, leaving 6 bases unmatched. The CDR3 totals 16 residues. Germline CDR1 and CDR2: SGHAT and FQNNGV. The table came from immunoSEQ multiplex PCR; TCRdb's copy has only in-frame clones and leaves some out. The data hold about 340,000 clones, with 80% to 90% observed a single time. The receptor's source is a young woman in good health and CMV-seronegative. The chain carries TRBV11-2 and TRBJ2-7; TRBD2 matches 13 bases. The sample comprised PBMCs. The CDR3 DNA sequence: TGTGCCAGCAGCCCAGGACTAGCGGGAGATGCCTACGAGCAGTACTTC. Protein sequence: CASSPGLAGDAYEQYF.